The TCR beta chain described here comes from a study of blood T cell repertoires in COVID-19. Study as a whole: The United States, Italy and Spain provided the acute and convalescent COVID-19 samples. From T cells, B-cell-depleted T cells, or PBMCs came the material, which was cDNA or gDNA.

Original data processing: The assay estimated nucleated cells by amplifying reference gene primers. TCRdb's table, derived via immunoSEQ multiplex PCR, lists solely in-frame clones and lacks some. V and J calls and clone size are given by that table; D and trimming were obtained from the DNA. The repertoire includes 150,000 to 200,000 clones, 65% to 85% of them detected once, and 9.5% to 13% sits in the top ten. Concerning this clone itself: The same CDR3 arises from other DNA sequences in this sample as well.

This receptor was obtained from a man between 65 and 85 years old with active or convalescent COVID-19. Sequencing was done on a sample of peripheral blood.

CDR3: CASSLTPQETQYF. The DNA of the CDR3 is TGCGCCAGCAGCCTGACACCTCAAGAGACCCAGTACTTC. V and J are TRBV5-1 and TRBJ2-5; D is unresolved. Trimming stripped 4 bases from V and 2 bases from J, with 9 bases between. The length of the CDR3 is 13 residues. CDR1 and CDR2 from the germline V gene are SGHRS and YFSETQ. Drawing the rest from reference TRBV5-1 and TRBJ2-5, the complete variable domain is KAGVTQTPRYLIKTRGQQVTLSCSPISGHRSVSWYQQTPGQGLQFLFEYFSETQRNKGNFPGRFSGRQFSNSRSEMNVSTLELGDSALYLCASSLTPQETQYFGPGTRLLVL.